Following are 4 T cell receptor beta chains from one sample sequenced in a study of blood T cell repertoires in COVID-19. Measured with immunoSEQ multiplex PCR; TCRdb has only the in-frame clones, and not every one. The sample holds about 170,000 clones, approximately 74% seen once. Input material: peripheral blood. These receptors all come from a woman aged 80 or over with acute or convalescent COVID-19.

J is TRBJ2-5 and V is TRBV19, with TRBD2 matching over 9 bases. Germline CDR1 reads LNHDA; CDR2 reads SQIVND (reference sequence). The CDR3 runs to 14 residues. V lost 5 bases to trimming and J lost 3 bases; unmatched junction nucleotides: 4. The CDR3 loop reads CASSPWTSEETQYF. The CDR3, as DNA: TGTGCCAGTAGTCCGTGGACTAGCGAAGAGACCCAGTACTTC.

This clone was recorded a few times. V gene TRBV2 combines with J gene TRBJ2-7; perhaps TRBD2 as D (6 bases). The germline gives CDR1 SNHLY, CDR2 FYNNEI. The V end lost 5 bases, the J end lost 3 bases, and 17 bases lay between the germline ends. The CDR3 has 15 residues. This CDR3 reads CASSLRDSRLYEQYF. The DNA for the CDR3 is TGTGCCAGCAGTCTCCGGGACTCCAGACTCTACGAGCAGTACTTC. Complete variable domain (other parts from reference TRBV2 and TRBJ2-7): EPEVTQTPSHQVTQMGQEVILRCVPISNHLYFYWYRQILGQKVEFLVSFYNNEISEKSEIFDDQFSVERPDGSNFTLKIRSTKLEDSAMYFCASSLRDSRLYEQYFGPGTRLTVT.

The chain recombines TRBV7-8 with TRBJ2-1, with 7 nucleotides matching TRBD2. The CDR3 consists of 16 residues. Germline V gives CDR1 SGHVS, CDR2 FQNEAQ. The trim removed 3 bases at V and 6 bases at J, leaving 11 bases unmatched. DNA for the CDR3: TGTGCCAGCAGCTTCAGGGAGGGGACCTGGGCCAATGAGCAGTTCTTC. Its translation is CASSFREGTWANEQFF. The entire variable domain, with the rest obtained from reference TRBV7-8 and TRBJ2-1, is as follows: GAGVSQSPRYKVAKRGQDVALRCDPISGHVSLFWYQQALGQGPEFLTYFQNEAQLDKSGLPSDRFFAERPEGSVSTLKIQRTQQEDSAVYLCASSFREGTWANEQFFGPGTRLTVL.

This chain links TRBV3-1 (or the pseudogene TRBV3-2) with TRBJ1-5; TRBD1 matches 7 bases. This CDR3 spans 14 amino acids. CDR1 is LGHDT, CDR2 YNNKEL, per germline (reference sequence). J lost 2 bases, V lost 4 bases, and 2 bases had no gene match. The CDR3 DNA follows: TGTGCCAGCAGCCCTCAGGGGGGCAATCAGCCCCAGCATTTT. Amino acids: CASSPQGGNQPQHF.